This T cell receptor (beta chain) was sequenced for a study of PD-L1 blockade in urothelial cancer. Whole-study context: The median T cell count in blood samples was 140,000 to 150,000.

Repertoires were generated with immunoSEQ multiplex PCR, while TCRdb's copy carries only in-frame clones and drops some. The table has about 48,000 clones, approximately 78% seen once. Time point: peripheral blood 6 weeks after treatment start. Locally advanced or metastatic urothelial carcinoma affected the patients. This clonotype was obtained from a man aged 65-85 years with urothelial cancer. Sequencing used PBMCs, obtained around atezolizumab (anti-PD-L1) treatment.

CDR3 sequence: CASSLVQGNYGYTF. CDR3 nucleotides: TGTGCCAGCAGCTTAGTACAGGGGAACTATGGCTACACCTTC. This chain joins TRBV11-2 and TRBJ1-2; TRBD1 matches at 7 bases. This CDR3 region has 14 residues. CDR1 is SGHAT and CDR2 is FQNNGV in the germline V gene. V was clipped by 1 base and J by 2 bases; unmatched bases: 1.